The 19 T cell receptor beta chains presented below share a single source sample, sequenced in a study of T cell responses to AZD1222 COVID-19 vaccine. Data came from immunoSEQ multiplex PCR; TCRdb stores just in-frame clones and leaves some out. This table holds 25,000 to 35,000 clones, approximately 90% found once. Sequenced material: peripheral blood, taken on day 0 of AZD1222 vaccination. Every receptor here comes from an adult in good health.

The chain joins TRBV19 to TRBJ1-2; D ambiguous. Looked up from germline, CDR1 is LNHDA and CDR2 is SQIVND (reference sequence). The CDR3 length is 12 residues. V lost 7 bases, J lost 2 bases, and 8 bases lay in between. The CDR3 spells CASTKLNYGYTF. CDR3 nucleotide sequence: TGTGCCAGTACCAAACTAAACTATGGCTACACCTTC.

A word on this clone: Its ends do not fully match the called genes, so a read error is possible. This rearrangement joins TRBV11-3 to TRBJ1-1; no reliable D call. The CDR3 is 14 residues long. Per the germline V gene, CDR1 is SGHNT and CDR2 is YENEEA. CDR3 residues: CASCLDGRCTEAFF. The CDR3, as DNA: TGTGCCAGCTGCTTGGACGGAAGGTGCACTGAAGCTTTCTTT.

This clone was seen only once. The CDR3 here is CASSDAAGANVLTF. In nucleotides, the CDR3 is TGCGCCAGCAGTGACGCCGCTGGGGCCAACGTCCTGACTTTC. The rearrangement joins TRBV10-2 to TRBJ2-6; D gene uncertain. This CDR3 comprises 14 residues. Germline lookup yields CDR1 WSHSY and CDR2 SAAADI. Trimming removed 3 bases at V and 2 bases at J, with 5 bases between.

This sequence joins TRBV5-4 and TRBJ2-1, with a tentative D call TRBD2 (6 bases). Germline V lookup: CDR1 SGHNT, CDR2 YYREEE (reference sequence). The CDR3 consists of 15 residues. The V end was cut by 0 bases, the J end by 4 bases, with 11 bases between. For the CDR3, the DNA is TGTGCCAGCAGCTTGGTGAGCGGGCCTTACAATGAGCAGTTCTTC. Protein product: CASSLVSGPYNEQFF.

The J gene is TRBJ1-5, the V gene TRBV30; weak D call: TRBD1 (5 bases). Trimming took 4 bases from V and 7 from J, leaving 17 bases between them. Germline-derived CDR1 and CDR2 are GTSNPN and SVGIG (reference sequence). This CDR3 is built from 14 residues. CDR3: CAWTPGGEGQPQHF. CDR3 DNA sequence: TGTGCCTGGACCCCGGGGGGGGAAGGGCAGCCCCAGCATTTT.

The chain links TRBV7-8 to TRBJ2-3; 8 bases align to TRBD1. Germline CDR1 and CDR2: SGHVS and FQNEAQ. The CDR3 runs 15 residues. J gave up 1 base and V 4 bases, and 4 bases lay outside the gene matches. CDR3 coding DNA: TGTGCCAGCAGCTCGCGGACAGGGCGCACAGATACGCAGTATTTT. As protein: CASSSRTGRTDTQYF.

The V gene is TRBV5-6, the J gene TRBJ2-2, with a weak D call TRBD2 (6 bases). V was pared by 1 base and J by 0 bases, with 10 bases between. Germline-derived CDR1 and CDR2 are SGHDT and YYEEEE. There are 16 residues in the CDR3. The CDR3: CASSLHGGPNTGELFF. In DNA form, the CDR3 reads TGTGCCAGCAGCTTGCACGGGGGACCGAACACCGGGGAGCTGTTTTTT.

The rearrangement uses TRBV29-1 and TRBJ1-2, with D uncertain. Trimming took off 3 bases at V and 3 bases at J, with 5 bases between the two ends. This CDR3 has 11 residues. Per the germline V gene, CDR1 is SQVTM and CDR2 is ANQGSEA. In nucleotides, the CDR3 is TGCAGCGTTGAGTTGGACTATGGCTACACCTTC. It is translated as CSVELDYGYTF.

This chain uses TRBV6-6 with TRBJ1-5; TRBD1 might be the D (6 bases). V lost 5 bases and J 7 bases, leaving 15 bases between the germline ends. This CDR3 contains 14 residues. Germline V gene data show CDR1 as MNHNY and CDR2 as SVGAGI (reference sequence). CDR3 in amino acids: CASSPVKGGQPQHF. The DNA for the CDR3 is TGTGCCAGCAGTCCGGTGAAGGGGGGACAGCCCCAGCATTTT.

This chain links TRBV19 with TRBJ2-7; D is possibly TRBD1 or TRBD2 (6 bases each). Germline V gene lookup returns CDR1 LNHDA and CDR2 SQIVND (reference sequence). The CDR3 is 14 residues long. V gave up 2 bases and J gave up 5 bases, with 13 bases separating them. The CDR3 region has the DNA TGTGCCAGTAGTATAACCAGGGGAGGCAACGAGCAGTACTTC. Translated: CASSITRGGNEQYF.

CDR3 nucleotide sequence: TGTGCCACCTCGTTTGCGGGGGACAACACAGATACGCAGTATTTT. Its translation: CATSFAGDNTDTQYF. The V and J genes are TRBV6-5 and TRBJ2-3; D might be TRBD2 (7 bases). V was trimmed by 10 bases and J by 2 bases, leaving 19 bases between them. CDR1 is MNHEY, CDR2 SVGAGI, per germline. The CDR3 runs 15 residues.

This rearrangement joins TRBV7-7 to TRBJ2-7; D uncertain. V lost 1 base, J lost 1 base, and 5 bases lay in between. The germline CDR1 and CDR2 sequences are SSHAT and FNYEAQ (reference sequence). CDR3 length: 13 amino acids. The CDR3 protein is CASSLGPSYEQYF. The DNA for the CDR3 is TGTGCCAGCAGCTTAGGGCCTTCCTACGAGCAGTACTTC.

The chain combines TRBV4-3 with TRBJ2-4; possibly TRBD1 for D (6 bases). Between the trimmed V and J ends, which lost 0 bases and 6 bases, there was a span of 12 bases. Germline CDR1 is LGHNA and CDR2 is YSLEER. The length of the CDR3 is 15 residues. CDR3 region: CASSQEVEQGNIQYF. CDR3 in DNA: TGCGCCAGCAGCCAAGAGGTCGAACAGGGAAACATTCAGTACTTC.

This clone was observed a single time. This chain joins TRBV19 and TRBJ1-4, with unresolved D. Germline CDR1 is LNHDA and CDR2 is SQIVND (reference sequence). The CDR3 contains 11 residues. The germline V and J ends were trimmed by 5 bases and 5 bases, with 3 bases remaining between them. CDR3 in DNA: TGTGCCAGTAGTCGCAATGAAAAACTGTTTTTT. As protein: CASSRNEKLFF.

The CDR3 nucleotides are TGTGCCAGTAGTACTGATGGACAGGCCAATTGGGGCTACACCTTC. Amino acid sequence: CASSTDGQANWGYTF. The chain couples TRBV19 to TRBJ1-2; 7 bases line up with TRBD1. Germline V gene lookup returns CDR1 LNHDA and CDR2 SQIVND (reference sequence). CDR3 length: 15 amino acids. The V gene end was trimmed by 4 bases and the J gene end by 8 bases; junction bases not matched to a gene: 13.

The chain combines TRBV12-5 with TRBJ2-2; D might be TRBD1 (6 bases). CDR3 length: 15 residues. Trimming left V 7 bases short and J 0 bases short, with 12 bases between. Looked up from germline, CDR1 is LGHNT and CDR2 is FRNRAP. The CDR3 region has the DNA TGTGCTAGTGTCCTCGGGACACCGAACACCGGGGAGCTGTTTTTT. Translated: CASVLGTPNTGELFF.

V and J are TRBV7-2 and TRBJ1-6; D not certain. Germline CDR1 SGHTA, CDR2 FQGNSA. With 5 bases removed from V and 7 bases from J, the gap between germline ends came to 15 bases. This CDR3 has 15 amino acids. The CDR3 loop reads CASSGATFINSPLHF. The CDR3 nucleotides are TGTGCCAGCAGCGGTGCCACTTTTATAAATTCACCCCTCCACTTT.

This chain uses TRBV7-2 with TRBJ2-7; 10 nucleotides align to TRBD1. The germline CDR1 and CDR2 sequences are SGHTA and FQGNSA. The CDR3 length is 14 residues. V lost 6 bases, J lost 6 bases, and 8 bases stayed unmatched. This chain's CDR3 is CASRLGQGPFEQYF. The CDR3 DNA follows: TGTGCCAGCAGGTTGGGACAGGGGCCCTTCGAGCAGTACTTC.

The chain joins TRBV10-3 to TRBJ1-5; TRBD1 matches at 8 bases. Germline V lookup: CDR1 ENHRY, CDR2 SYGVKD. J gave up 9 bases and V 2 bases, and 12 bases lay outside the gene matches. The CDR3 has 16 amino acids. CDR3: CAISEGQGPPAWPQHF. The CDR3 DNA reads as TGTGCCATCAGTGAGGGACAGGGTCCCCCCGCGTGGCCCCAGCATTTT.